The clone carrying this T cell receptor beta chain has only one observation. The data are from a study of patients and donors after allogeneic stem cell transplantation. MiXCR was run by TCRdb on the RT-PCR reads, yielding one entry per CDR3 protein. The sample has about 150,000 distinct CDR3 sequences; 30% to 45% are singletons. Input material: blood, either unsorted or a sorted T cell fraction (not recorded which). This receptor was taken from a human donor who was either an allogeneic HSCT recipient or a stem cell or donor lymphocyte infusion donor (not recorded which). It is not recorded whose cells these are; they may come from a transplant donor.

The CDR3 DNA reads TGTGCCAGCAGCCACAGCGGGGGGCCCACGGTTACTTACAATGAGCAGTTCTTC. This gives the protein CASSHSGGPTVTYNEQFF. The V call is TRBV3-1, the J call TRBJ2-1; the match to TRBD2 covers 9 bases. The J segment lost 4 bases and the V segment lost 3 bases, leaving 13 bases of the junction unmatched. Per the germline V gene, CDR1 is LGHDT and CDR2 is YNNKEL (reference sequence). The CDR3 spans 18 residues.